This T cell receptor (beta chain) was sequenced in a study of neoadjuvant anti-PD-1 for oral cavity cancer (dated by TCRdb to the early 2020s). With respect to the entire study: Three to four biweekly doses of nivolumab at 3 mg/kg were mostly administered to patients before curative-intent surgical resection. Under RECIST 1.1, patients with complete response, partial response or stable disease were classed as responders, and patients with progression were classed as non-responders. For patients who did not progress, a fourth nivolumab dose was given around day 43, followed by definitive surgical resection on days 50-56. The parent correlative cohort had around 13 patients and a response rate of 25% to 35%.

For deep sequencing of PBMC libraries, mostly 480 ng of input genomic DNA was used, and six replicates were run per sample. The immunoSEQ hsTCRbeta kit was used to prepare TCRbeta libraries according to the manufacturer's instructions. An Illumina NovaSeq 6000 S4 flow cell was used to sequence the final libraries, which had first been combined to 3 nM. The authors' pipeline ran thus. The immunoSEQ Analyzer was used for raw data preprocessing and quality control. The analysis was limited to productive rearrangements, and each clonotype was defined by a unique CDR3 amino acid sequence. Repertoire clonality was estimated as the Gini-Simpson index, which was computed with the R package tcR. Student's t test was used to compare Gini indices, while Pearson correlation assessed associations with tumor size change. TCRdb's version of the immuneACCESS table is confined to in-frame rearrangements and falls short of the full clone set. An unresolved V gene accounts for under half of the shortfall where checked; the remainder is of unknown origin. V and J calls plus clone size are reproduced from that table; the DNA served to infer D and trimming. For this sample the table gives 55,000 to 75,000 clones, of which approximately 87% were detected only once. The leading ten clones occupy more than 2.5% of the sample.

Reading the label with the study, this specimen's time point is: after neoadjuvant nivolumab, at surgical resection. None of the patients had received prior systemic or radiation treatment, and all were newly diagnosed with stage II-IVA oral cavity squamous cell carcinoma. The cohort was made up of patients with locally advanced, HPV-negative oral cavity squamous cell carcinoma. No culture maintenance or expansion was done, as the peripheral blood mononuclear cells went straight to analysis. The samples were drawn from a longitudinal correlative study tied to a single-arm phase II trial testing neoadjuvant nivolumab in oral cavity squamous cell carcinoma. Subject-matched pre- and post-treatment PBMCs and tumors from three responders and three non-responders underwent genomic DNA-based TCRbeta sequencing. Peripheral blood mononuclear cells were collected once before nivolumab treatment and again after treatment, at the time of surgery. The Maxwell RSC DNA from Cells kit was used to extract genomic DNA from PBMCs.

As to this clone: No cognate antigen has been identified for it. The record has no base qualities; no much larger clone is one base away.

V lost 3 bases and J lost 5 bases, and the count of bases not matched to a germline gene is 3. As encoded in the germline V gene (reference sequence), CDR1 is GTSNPN while CDR2 is SVGIG. Including cysteine and phenylalanine, the CDR3 has 14 amino acids. Of all the DNA, just the CDR3 is kept, 42 bases in frame from base 1. What the study reported, not specific to this receptor: Higher pretreatment blood TCRbeta clonality and lower post-treatment tumor TCRbeta clonality were correlated with higher pretreatment blood Treg/Th17 ratios. Only three patients per response group were included in the TCR analyses, and the authors called for validation in larger cohorts. Within PBMCs, T cell clonality (Gini index) was significantly higher in non-responders than responders after neoadjuvant nivolumab.

The chain is made from TRBV30 and TRBJ2-5; TRBD2 agrees with 13 junctional bases. The receptor comes from a person between 40 and 79 years old with oral cavity squamous cell carcinoma. This sample comprised PBMCs, obtained after nivolumab (anti-PD-1) treatment. Here the CDR3 is given as CAWRLAGGLETQYF. The nucleotide sequence is given as TGTGCCTGGAGACTAGCGGGGGGGTTGGAGACCCAGTACTTC.